Reported below is one T cell receptor (beta chain). The record originates from a study of control samples from healthy donors and cancer patients. CDR3 length: 13 residues. V was cut by 8 bases and J by 4 bases, with 12 bases left in between. The table came from immunoSEQ multiplex PCR; TCRdb's copy has only in-frame clones and leaves some out. The repertoire has around 110,000 clones, about 88% of them found once; the top ten carry around 2.5%. Sequencing was performed on blood. The chain is built from TRBV23-1 and TRBJ1-5; D uncertain. TRBV23-1 is annotated as an ORF whose role is uncertain. The source of this sequence is a woman aged 70-85 years in good health. CDR3 protein: CASSAESNQPQHF. The DNA for the CDR3 is TGCGCCAGCTCAGCTGAGTCGAATCAGCCCCAGCATTTT.